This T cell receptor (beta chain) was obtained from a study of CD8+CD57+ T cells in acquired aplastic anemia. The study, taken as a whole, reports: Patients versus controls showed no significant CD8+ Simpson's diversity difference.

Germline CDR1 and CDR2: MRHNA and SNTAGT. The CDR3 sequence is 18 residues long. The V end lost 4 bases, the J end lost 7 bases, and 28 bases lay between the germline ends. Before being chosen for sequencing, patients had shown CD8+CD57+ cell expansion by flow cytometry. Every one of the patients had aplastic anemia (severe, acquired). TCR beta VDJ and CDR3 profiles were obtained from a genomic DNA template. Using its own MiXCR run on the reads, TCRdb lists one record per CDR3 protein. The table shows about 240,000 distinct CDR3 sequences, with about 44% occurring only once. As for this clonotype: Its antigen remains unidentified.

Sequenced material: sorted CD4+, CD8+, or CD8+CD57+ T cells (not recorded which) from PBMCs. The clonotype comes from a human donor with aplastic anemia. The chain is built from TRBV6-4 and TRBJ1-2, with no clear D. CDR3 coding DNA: TGTGCCAGCAGTGGCTCGAGGGAAGATTCGGGTGAGGCGTCTGGCTACACCTTC. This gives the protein CASSGSREDSGEASGYTF.